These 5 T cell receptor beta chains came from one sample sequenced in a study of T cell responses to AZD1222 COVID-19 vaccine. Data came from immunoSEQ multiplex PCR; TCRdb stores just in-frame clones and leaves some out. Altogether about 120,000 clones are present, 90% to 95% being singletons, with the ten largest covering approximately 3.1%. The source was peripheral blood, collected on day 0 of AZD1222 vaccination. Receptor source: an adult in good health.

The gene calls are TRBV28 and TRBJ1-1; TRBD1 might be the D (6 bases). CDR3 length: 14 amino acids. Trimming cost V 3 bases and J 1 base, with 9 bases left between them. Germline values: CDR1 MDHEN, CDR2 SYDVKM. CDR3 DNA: TGTGCCAGCAGTTTGGGGGCCCCGAACACTGAAGCTTTCTTT. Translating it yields CASSLGAPNTEAFF.

CDR3 nucleotide sequence: TGCGCCAGCAGCGGACTAGCGGGTAGCTCCTACGAGCAGTACTTC. Translation gives CASSGLAGSSYEQYF. This sequence joins TRBV5-1 and TRBJ2-7, with 11 bases aligning to TRBD2. Germline CDR1 reads SGHRS; CDR2 reads YFSETQ. This CDR3 comprises 15 residues. The trim removed 4 bases at V and 0 bases at J, leaving 3 bases unmatched.

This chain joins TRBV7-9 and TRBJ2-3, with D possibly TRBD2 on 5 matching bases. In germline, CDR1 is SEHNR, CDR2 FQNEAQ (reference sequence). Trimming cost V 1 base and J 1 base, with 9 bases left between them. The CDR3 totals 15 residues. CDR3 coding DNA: TGTGCCAGCAGCTTAGATCCAGCGGGCACAGATACGCAGTATTTT. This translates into CASSLDPAGTDTQYF.

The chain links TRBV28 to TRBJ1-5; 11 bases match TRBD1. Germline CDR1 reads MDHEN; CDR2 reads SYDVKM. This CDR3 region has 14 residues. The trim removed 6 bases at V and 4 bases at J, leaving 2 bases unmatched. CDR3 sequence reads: CASRRDRGNQPQHF. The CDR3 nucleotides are TGTGCCAGCAGAAGGGACAGGGGGAATCAGCCCCAGCATTTT.

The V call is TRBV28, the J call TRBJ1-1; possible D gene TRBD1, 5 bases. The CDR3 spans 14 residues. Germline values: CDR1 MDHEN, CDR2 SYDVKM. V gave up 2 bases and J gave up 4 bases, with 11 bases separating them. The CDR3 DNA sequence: TGTGCCAGCAGTTTAGGGGCTGTATTCACTGAAGCTTTCTTT. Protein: CASSLGAVFTEAFF.